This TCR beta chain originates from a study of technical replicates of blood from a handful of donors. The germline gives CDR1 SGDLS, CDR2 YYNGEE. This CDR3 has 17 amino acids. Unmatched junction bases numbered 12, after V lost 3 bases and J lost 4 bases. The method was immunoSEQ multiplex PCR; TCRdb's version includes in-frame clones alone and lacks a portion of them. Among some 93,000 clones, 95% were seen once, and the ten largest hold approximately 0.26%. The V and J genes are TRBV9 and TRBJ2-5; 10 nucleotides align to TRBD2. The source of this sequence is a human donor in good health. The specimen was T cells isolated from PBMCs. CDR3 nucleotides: TGTGCCAGCAGCGATCGAAGGGCTAGCGGGAGAGGAGAGACCCAGTACTTC. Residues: CASSDRRASGRGETQYF.